Below, 8 T cell receptor beta chains from the same sample are listed, as sequenced in a study of shared clonotypes between healthy human individuals. TCRdb's copy holds only in-frame clones and misses some; the assay was immunoSEQ multiplex PCR. The data contain about 2.4 million clones, 90% to 95% of them seen just once; the ten biggest clones take up roughly 0.39%. Material for sequencing was naive CD4+ T cells from PBMCs. Subset meaning: CD45RA+ positively selected. These receptors were collected from a man between 18 and 29 years old in good health. Some clones in this sample may be carry-over from other donors' samples.

The V and J genes are TRBV11-2 and TRBJ2-7; 14 nucleotides agree with TRBD2. The junction had 3 bases not matched to a gene; V was cut back by 5 bases and J by 3 bases. This CDR3 is 15 amino acids long. Germline CDR1 reads SGHAT; CDR2 reads FQNNGV. Written as DNA, the CDR3 is TGTGCCAGCAGCCAAGGACTAGCGGGAGGCTACGAGCAGTACTTC. It translates to CASSQGLAGGYEQYF.

The V gene is TRBV7-3, the J gene TRBJ2-1, with D hard to call. CDR1 SGHTA and CDR2 FQGTGA come from the germline V gene. V was pared by 1 base and J by 7 bases, with 8 bases between. CDR3 length: 13 amino acids. The CDR3: CASSLNMGNEQFF. The CDR3 bases are TGTGCCAGCAGCTTAAACATGGGGAATGAGCAGTTCTTC.

The V gene is TRBV18, the J gene TRBJ2-3; 7 bases align to TRBD2. This CDR3 contains 14 residues. V dropped 6 bases and J dropped 8; count of bases not matched to a gene: 11. Germline loops: CDR1 KGHSH, CDR2 LQKENI. The CDR3, as DNA: TGTGCCAGCTCGGCGGTGGCGGGAGAGGTTACGCAGTATTTT. Translated: CASSAVAGEVTQYF.

The chain couples TRBV19 to TRBJ2-2, with 9 bases matching TRBD1. Germline-derived CDR1 and CDR2 are LNHDA and SQIVND (reference sequence). This CDR3 has 14 amino acids. V lost 6 bases, J lost 3 bases, and 2 bases stayed unmatched. The CDR3 nucleotides are TGTGCCAGTAGGGACAGGGGTTACACCGGGGAGCTGTTTTTT. This translates into CASRDRGYTGELFF.

The chain carries TRBV7-2 and TRBJ2-1; D might be TRBD2 (5 bases). CDR1 and CDR2 (germline): SGHTA, FQGNSA. V was pared by 7 bases and J by 8 bases, with 18 bases between. The CDR3 spans 14 residues. This CDR3 reads CASTTGTFSDEQFF. The DNA of the CDR3 is TGTGCCAGCACCACGGGAACTTTTTCAGATGAGCAGTTCTTC.

The chain recombines TRBV6-1 with TRBJ1-5; D gene unclear. The V and J ends lost 9 bases and 7 bases respectively, with 22 bases between them. Germline CDR1 reads MNHNS; CDR2 reads SASEGT. The CDR3 is 15 amino acids. DNA of the CDR3: TGTGCCAGACGGAGGGTGGAGGGTGGGAACCAGCCCCAGCATTTT. It translates to CARRRVEGGNQPQHF.

This chain links TRBV28 with TRBJ2-4; a possible D gene is TRBD2 (6 bases). Germline assignment: CDR1 MDHEN and CDR2 SYDVKM. The V and J ends lost 5 bases and 5 bases respectively, with 19 bases between them. CDR3 length: 16 amino acids. The CDR3 nucleotides are TGTGCCAGCAGTCCCCTCTTTCGGGACTTCGAAAACATTCAGTACTTC. It is translated as CASSPLFRDFENIQYF.

The sample holds one count of this clone. V and J are TRBV5-1 and TRBJ2-1; TRBD2 aligns across 10 bases. The CDR3 has 17 amino acids. Germline values: CDR1 SGHRS, CDR2 YFSETQ. V gave up 3 bases and J gave up 6 bases; unmatched junction bases: 12. The CDR3 DNA reads TGCGCCAGCAGCTCCTATAGCGGGAGGACCTTCTCCAATGAGCAGTTCTTC. Protein product: CASSSYSGRTFSNEQFF.